The sequence of this TCR beta chain was determined in a study of identifying expanded T cells in peripheral blood. The CDR3 runs 17 residues. Germline-derived CDR1 and CDR2 are LNHDA and SQIVND (reference sequence). Unmatched junction bases numbered 10, after V lost 1 base and J lost 3 bases. TCRdb's copy holds only in-frame clones and misses some; the assay was immunoSEQ multiplex PCR. The table includes about 98,000 clones, about 87% detected once. The specimen sequenced was blood. The chain employs TRBV19 and TRBJ1-2; 8 bases align to TRBD1. This receptor was identified in a person aged 18-70 years in good health. The CDR3: CASSIAARGQGDYGYTF. In nucleotides, the CDR3 is TGTGCCAGTAGTATAGCGGCCAGGGGGCAGGGGGACTATGGCTACACCTTC.